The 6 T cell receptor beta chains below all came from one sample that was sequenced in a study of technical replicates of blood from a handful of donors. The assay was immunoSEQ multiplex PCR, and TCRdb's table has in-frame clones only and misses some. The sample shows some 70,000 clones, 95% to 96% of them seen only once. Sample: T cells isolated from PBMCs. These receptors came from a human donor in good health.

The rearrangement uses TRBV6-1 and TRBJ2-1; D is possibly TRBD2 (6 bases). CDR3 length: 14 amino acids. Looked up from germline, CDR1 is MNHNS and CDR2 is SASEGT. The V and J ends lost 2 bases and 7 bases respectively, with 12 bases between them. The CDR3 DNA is TGTGCCAGCAGTGAAATCGGGAGAGTTAATGAGCAGTTCTTC. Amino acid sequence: CASSEIGRVNEQFF.

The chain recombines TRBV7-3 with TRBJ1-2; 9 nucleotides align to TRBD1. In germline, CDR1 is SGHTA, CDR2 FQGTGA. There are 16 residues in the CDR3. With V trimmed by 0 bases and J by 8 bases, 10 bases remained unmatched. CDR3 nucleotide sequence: TGTGCCAGCAGCTTAACACCGGGACAGGGTGGGGGAGGCTACACCTTC. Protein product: CASSLTPGQGGGGYTF.

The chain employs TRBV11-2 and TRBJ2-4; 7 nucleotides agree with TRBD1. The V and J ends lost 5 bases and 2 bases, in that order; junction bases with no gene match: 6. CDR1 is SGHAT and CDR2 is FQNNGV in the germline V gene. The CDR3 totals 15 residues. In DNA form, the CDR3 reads TGTGCCAGCAGCCCGTTGACAGGGACCAAAAACATTCAGTACTTC. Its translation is CASSPLTGTKNIQYF.

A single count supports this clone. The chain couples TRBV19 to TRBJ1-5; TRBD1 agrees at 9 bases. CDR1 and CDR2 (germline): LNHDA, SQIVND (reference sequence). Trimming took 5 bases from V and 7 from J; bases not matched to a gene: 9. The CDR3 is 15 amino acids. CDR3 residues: CASSDPQGTGQPQHF. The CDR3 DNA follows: TGTGCCAGTAGTGACCCACAGGGGACAGGGCAGCCCCAGCATTTT.

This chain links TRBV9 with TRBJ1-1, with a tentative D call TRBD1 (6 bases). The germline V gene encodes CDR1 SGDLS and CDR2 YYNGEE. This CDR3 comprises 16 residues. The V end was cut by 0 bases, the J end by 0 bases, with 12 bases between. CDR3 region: CASSVEDRSMNTEAFF. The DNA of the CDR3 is TGTGCCAGCAGCGTAGAGGACAGAAGCATGAACACTGAAGCTTTCTTT.

In nucleotides, the CDR3 is TGCGCCAGCAGCGTTGGAAGGTCTGGGACTCCGAGCACAGATACGCAGTATTTT. It translates to CASSVGRSGTPSTDTQYF. The chain employs TRBV5-1 and TRBJ2-3, with D perhaps matching TRBD2 (6 bases). The CDR3 loop spans 18 amino acids. Between the trimmed V and J ends, which lost 4 bases and 0 bases, there was a span of 21 bases. Germline-derived CDR1 and CDR2 are SGHRS and YFSETQ.